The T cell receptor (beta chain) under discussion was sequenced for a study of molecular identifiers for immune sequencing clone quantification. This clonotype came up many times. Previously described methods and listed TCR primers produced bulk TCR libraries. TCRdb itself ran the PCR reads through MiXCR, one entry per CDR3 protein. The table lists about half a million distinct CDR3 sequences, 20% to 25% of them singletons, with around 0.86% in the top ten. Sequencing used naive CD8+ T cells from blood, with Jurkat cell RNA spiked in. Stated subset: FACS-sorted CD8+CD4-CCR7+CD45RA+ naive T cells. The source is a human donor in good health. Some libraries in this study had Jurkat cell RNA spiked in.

CDR3 residues: CASSISSYNEQFF. The CDR3 DNA reads TGTGCCAGCAGTATCAGCTCCTACAATGAGCAGTTCTTC. The V and J genes are TRBV5-6 and TRBJ2-1; D is uncertain. The germline CDR1 and CDR2 sequences are SGHDT and YYEEEE. V was cut by 5 bases and J by 0 bases, with 6 bases left in between. The CDR3 has 13 residues.